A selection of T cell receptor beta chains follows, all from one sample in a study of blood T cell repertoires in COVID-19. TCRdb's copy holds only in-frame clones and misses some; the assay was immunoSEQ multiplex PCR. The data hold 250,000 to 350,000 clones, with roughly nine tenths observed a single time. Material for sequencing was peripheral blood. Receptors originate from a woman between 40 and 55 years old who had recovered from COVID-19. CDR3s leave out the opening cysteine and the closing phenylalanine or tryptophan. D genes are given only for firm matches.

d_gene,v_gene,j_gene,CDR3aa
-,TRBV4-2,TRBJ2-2,ASSPVGGPGELF
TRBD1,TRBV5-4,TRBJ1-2,ASSLPGTGGSIYGYT
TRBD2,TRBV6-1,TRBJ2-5,ASSGGTSGRGNQETQY
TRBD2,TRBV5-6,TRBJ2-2,ASSASAGDEVGELF
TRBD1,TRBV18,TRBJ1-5,ASSRTGGFSNQPQH
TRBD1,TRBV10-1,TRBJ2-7,ASKTQGDKDEQY
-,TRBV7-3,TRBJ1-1,ASSPGQMNTEAF
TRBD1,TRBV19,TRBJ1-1,ASSPPTTGGGTEAF
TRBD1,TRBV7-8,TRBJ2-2,ASSPKDRAAGELF
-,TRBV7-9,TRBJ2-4,ASSRAPGSDIQY
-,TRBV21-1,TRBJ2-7,ARTLAEAYEQY
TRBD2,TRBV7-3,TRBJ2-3,ASSLYAGVADTQY
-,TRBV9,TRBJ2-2,ASSVEGQITGELF
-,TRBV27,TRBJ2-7,ASSPDISYEQY
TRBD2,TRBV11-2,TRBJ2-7,ASSLDLAGEAYEQY
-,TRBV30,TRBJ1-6,AFTSTASYNSPLH
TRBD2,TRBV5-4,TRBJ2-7,ASSLVGAGDSYEQY
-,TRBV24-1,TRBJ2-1,ATSDSPTTKVYNEQF
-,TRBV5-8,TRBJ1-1,ASSLVAPNTEAF
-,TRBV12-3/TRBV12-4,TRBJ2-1,ASSFSYEQF
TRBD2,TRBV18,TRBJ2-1,ASSSGLAGYNEQF
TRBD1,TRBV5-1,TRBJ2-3,ASSESGTATDTQY
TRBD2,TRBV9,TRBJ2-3,ASSVARLAGTDTQY
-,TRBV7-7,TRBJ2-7,ASSPHQGGGVLEQY
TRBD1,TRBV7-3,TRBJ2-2,ASSSYRGANTGELF
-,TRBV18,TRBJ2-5,ASSPVQGGGQETQY
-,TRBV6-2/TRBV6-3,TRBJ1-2,ASSYPGPYGYT
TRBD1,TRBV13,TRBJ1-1,ASSLRDRLNTEAF
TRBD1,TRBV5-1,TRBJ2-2,ASSPDRGGGGELF
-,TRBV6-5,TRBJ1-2,ASSYGAGPYGYT
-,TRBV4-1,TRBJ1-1,ASSQEGSLNTEAF
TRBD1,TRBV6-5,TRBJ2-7,ASTHGQGAYEQY
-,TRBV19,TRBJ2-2,ASSIGSGKAGELF
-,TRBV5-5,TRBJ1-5,ASSLGQGNNQPQH
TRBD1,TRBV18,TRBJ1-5,ASSRDRGSNQPQH
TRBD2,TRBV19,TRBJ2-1,ASSETHSAGGIFNEQF
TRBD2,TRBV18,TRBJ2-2,ASSPGLARNTGELF
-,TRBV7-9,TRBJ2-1,ASSPRGREYNEQF
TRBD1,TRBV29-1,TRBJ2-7,SVAAGTGGGEQY
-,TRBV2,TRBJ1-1,ASSEGGLTNTEAF
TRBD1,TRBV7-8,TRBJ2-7,ASSLAFWQGVREQY